Presented here are 7 T cell receptor beta chains from one specimen sequenced in a study of tumor and adjacent non-tumor tissue in lung cancer. The template was RNA from unsorted bulk tissue. More than 3 cm separated this lung sample from the edge of the tumor. The library came from three nested PCR rounds adapted from ARM-PCR protocols. TCRdb fed the multiplex PCR reads into MiXCR, producing one record per CDR3 protein. The sample contains 70,000 to 90,000 distinct CDR3 sequences, approximately 78% of which appear only once. Material: distant non-tumor lung tissue. The receptors originated from a man between 60 and 75 years old with non-small cell lung cancer.

This clonotype showed up just once. This chain uses TRBV11-1 with TRBJ2-5; D perhaps matches TRBD2 (6 bases). The germline gives CDR1 SGHAT, CDR2 FQDESV (reference sequence). The V end was cut by 0 bases, the J end by 9 bases, with 11 bases between. The CDR3 is 13 residues long. CDR3 in DNA: TGTGCCAGCAGCTTAGCTACCGGGGAGGCCCAGTACTTC. Translated: CASSLATGEAQYF.

This clonotype has ten or more counts. CDR3 sequence (DNA): TGCGCCAGCAGCCAAGAATCTGGGCTCTTCTCGGGAGAGACCCAGTACTTC. Residues: CASSQESGLFSGETQYF. V and J are TRBV4-3 and TRBJ2-5; D unresolved. The V and J ends lost 0 bases and 4 bases respectively, with 18 bases between them. This CDR3 has 17 amino acids. CDR1 and CDR2 from the germline V gene are LGHNA and YSLEER.

This clonotype was picked up one time. V and J are TRBV11-2 and TRBJ2-7, with a tentative D call TRBD1 (5 bases). This CDR3 has 13 amino acids. Germline assignment: CDR1 SGHAT and CDR2 FQNNGV. V was clipped by 8 bases and J by 3 bases, with 14 bases between them. As DNA, the CDR3 is TGTGCCAGCGGACACCTTGGGGTCTACGAGCAGTACGTC. As protein: CASGHLGVYEQYV.

Details on this clonotype: This may arise from a read error, as a much more abundant clone is one base away. The chain carries TRBV5-4 and TRBJ2-1, with 16 bases fitting TRBD2. The CDR3 spans 19 residues. Germline CDR1 is SGHNT and CDR2 is YYREEE (reference sequence). Losses at the gene ends were 5 bases for V and 6 bases for J; bases not matched to a gene: 14. The chain's CDR3 is CASSRSVTGTSGGANEQFF. The DNA of the CDR3 is TGTGCCAGCAGTCGATCCGTGACCGGGACTAGCGGGGGGGCCAATGAGCAGTTCTTC.

A word on this clonotype: This CDR3 fails to terminate in the conserved phenylalanine or tryptophan, so it likely reflects a read error. In nucleotides, the CDR3 is TGTGCCAGCAGCTTAGATCAACTAGCGGAAGTAGGTAATGAGCAGTTCCTC. This translates into CASSLDQLAEVGNEQFL. V and J are TRBV11-3 and TRBJ2-1, with 8 bases identical to TRBD2. This CDR3 contains 17 residues. V lost 0 bases, J lost 7 bases, and 11 bases stayed unmatched. Germline values: CDR1 SGHNT, CDR2 YENEEA.

A remark on this clonotype: This may arise from a read error, as a much more abundant clone is one base away. This rearrangement joins TRBV12-3 or TRBV12-4 to TRBJ2-7; the match to TRBD1 covers 10 bases. The CDR3 runs 14 residues. The CDR3 region is CASTGTGASYKQYF. The CDR3 region has the DNA TGTGCCAGCACCGGGACAGGGGCATCCTACAAGCAGTACTTC.

This clonotype was observed once. The junction differs from germline at one of its ends, possibly a read error. The chain recombines TRBV11-3 with TRBJ2-1; D might be TRBD2 (6 bases). The CDR3 consists of 15 residues. In germline, CDR1 is SGHNT, CDR2 YENEEA. Here the CDR3 DNA reads TGTGCAAGCAGCTTAGGAGCTAATGGAGGAGGGGAGCAGTTCTTC. This translates into CASSLGANGGGEQFF.